The 5 T cell receptor beta chains reported below all come from one sample, sequenced in a study of tumor and adjacent non-tumor tissue in lung cancer. The template was RNA from unsorted bulk tissue. TCRbeta libraries were built with three rounds of nested PCR, modified from ARM-PCR. TCRdb redid the calling of the multiplex PCR reads with MiXCR, one entry per CDR3 protein. The table records tens of thousands of distinct CDR3 sequences, 55% to 75% of them present only once. Sample: lung tumor tissue. The receptors here all came from a man aged 50 to 59 with non-small cell lung cancer.

Of note for this clonotype: An end of the junction does not agree with germline; a read error may underlie this. This chain joins TRBV11-2 and TRBJ2-2; D tentatively fits TRBD1 or TRBD2 (5 bases each). Germline CDR1 and CDR2: SGHAT and FQNNGV. The CDR3 is 15 residues long. CDR3 sequence reads: CARSLGTANTGELFF. CDR3 sequence (DNA): TGTGCCAGGAGCTTAGGGACGGCGAACACCGGGGAGCTGTTTTTT.

The genes are TRBV28 and TRBJ2-1, with D hard to call. CDR3 length: 17 residues. Looked up from germline, CDR1 is MDHEN and CDR2 is SYDVKM. Trimming left V 3 bases short and J 3 bases short, with 18 bases between. The CDR3 sequence is CASSFYMALKIYNEQFF. CDR3 DNA sequence: TGTGCCAGCAGTTTCTACATGGCTCTTAAAATCTACAATGAGCAGTTCTTC.

The chain combines TRBV5-1 with TRBJ1-5, with TRBD1 as a possible D gene (5 bases). V lost 0 bases and J 4 bases, leaving 11 bases between the germline ends. Germline CDR1 and CDR2: SGHRS and YFSETQ. There are 15 residues in the CDR3. This chain's CDR3 is CASSLASGGNQPQHF. The CDR3 nucleotides read TGCGCCAGCAGCTTGGCGTCGGGGGGAAATCAGCCCCAGCATTTT. The whole variable domain, remainder taken from reference TRBV5-1 and TRBJ1-5, is KAGVTQTPRYLIKTRGQQVTLSCSPISGHRSVSWYQQTPGQGLQFLFEYFSETQRNKGNFPGRFSGRQFSNSRSEMNVSTLELGDSALYLCASSLASGGNQPQHFGDGTRLSIL.

In its sample, this clonotype was seen many times. The chain has TRBV4-1 and TRBJ2-3, with D tentatively TRBD1 (6 bases). This CDR3 spans 16 amino acids. Per germline, CDR1 MGHRA and CDR2 YSYEKL. V dropped 1 base and J dropped 6 bases, with 17 bases sitting between them. As DNA, the CDR3 is TGCGCCAGCAGCCAAGCAGGACACCCCGGACAGGATACGCAGTATTTT. Translating it yields CASSQAGHPGQDTQYF.

About this clonotype: A much larger clone sits a single nucleotide away, making a read error possible. This rearrangement joins TRBV12-3 or TRBV12-4 to TRBJ2-7, with D perhaps matching TRBD1 (6 bases). The CDR3 totals 13 residues. Trimming removed 5 bases at V and 4 bases at J, with 12 bases between. CDR3: CASSPLRGYEQYF. The CDR3 DNA sequence: TGTGCCAGCAGTCCTCTCAGGGGTTACGAGCAGTACTTC.